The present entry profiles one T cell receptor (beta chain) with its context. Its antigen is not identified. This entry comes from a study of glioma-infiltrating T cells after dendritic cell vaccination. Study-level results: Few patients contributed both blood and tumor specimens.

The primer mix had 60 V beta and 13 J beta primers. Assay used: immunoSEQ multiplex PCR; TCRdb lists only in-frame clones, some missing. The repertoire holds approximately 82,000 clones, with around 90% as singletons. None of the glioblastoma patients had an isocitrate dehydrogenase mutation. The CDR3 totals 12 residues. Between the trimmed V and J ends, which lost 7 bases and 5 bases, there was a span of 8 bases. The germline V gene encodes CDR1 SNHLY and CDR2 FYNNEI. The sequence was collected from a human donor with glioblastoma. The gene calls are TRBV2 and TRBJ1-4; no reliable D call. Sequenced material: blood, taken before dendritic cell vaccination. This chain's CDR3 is CASKRQNEKLFF. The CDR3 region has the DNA TGTGCCAGCAAGAGGCAGAATGAAAAACTGTTTTTT.